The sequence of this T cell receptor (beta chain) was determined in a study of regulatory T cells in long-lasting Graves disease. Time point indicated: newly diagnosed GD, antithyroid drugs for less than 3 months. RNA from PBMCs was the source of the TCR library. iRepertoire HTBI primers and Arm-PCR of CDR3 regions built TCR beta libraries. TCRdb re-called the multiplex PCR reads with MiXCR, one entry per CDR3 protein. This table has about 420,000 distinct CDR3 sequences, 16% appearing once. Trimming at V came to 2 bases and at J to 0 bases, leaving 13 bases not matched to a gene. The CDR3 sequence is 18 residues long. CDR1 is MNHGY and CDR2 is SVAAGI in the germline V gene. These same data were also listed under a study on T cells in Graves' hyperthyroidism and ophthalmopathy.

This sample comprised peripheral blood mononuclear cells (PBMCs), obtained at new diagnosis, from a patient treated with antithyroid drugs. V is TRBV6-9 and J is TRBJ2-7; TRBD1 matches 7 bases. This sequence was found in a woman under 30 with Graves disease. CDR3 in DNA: TGTGCCAGCAGTTATCGGCACTCCGGGACAGCGGACTCCTACGAGCAGTACTTC. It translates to CASSYRHSGTADSYEQYF.